The sequence of this TCR beta chain was determined in a study of identifying expanded T cells in peripheral blood. Study-wide results and caveats: Technical replicates showed roughly 1.2 changed clones; two weeks 15 to 20; four weeks 19.

This clone has a single count. The antigen is undetermined. Healthy donors had no documented immune events, such as infections, while sampled. Profiled with immunoSEQ multiplex PCR; TCRdb holds only in-frame clones, not every one. The sample includes around 120,000 clones, around 88% of them seen just once. Trimming pared 0 bases from V and 2 bases from J, leaving 11 bases between. Germline V gene lookup returns CDR1 MNHEY and CDR2 SVGAGI. CDR3 size: 16 residues. The sequence came from a person aged 18-70 years in good health. This rearrangement joins TRBV6-5 to TRBJ2-1, with no clear D. The sequencing input was blood. The CDR3 sequence: CASSYSARAAYNEQFF. The CDR3 region has the DNA TGTGCCAGCAGTTACTCGGCACGGGCGGCCTACAATGAGCAGTTCTTC.